The rows below give T cell receptor beta chains drawn from one sample of a study of blood T cell repertoires in COVID-19. Method: immunoSEQ multiplex PCR; TCRdb's copy keeps in-frame clones and lacks some. The sample has approximately 300,000 clones; 80% to 95% are singletons. The sample consisted of peripheral blood. These receptors were obtained from a woman aged 30 to 39 with COVID-19, enrolled during active disease. The CDR3 runs from the conserved cysteine through the conserved F or W. The D gene is left open where the match is weak. Size is omitted from some rows. Given values are once, few, many or a class for expanded clones.

TRBV11-3,TRBJ2-1,NA,TRBD2,CASSFGGSPGNEQFF,TGTGCCAGCAGCTTCGGCGGGAGTCCGGGGAATGAGCAGTTCTTC
TRBV28,TRBJ2-3,NA,NA,CASSETRRGDTQYF,TGTGCCAGCAGTGAGACCCGAAGAGGGGATACGCAGTATTTT
TRBV6-1,TRBJ1-2,NA,NA,CASSESRGAGGYTF,TGTGCCAGCAGTGAAAGCCGGGGCGCGGGGGGCTACACCTTC
TRBV28,TRBJ2-3,NA,TRBD2,CATSRGRAADTQYF,TGTGCCACCTCTCGCGGGAGGGCCGCAGATACGCAGTATTTT
TRBV18,TRBJ2-7,NA,TRBD2,CASSPGTSGSVYEQYF,TGTGCCAGCTCACCGGGGACTAGCGGGAGCGTATACGAGCAGTACTTC
TRBV28,TRBJ2-7,once,NA,CASSFPKNRVPSYEQYF,TGTGCCAGCAGTTTCCCAAAAAACAGGGTCCCCTCCTACGAGCAGTACTTC
TRBV29-1,TRBJ2-1,NA,TRBD2,CSVTGTSGRGTYNEQFF,TGCAGCGTGACAGGGACTAGCGGGAGAGGTACCTACAATGAGCAGTTCTTC
TRBV19,TRBJ2-1,NA,TRBD2,CASSIAATSGSGHEQFF,TGTGCCAGTAGTATAGCTGCGACTAGCGGGAGTGGTCATGAGCAGTTCTTC
TRBV23-1,TRBJ1-5,NA,NA,CASPWRDLGLTNQPQHF,TGCGCCAGCCCCTGGAGGGACTTGGGGCTTACTAATCAGCCCCAGCATTTT
TRBV19,TRBJ1-5,NA,NA,CASSIEFRVHQPQHF,TGTGCCAGTAGTATAGAGTTCAGGGTCCATCAGCCCCAGCATTTT
TRBV7-8,TRBJ1-2,NA,NA,CASSQGVPRGHYGYTF,TGTGCCAGCAGCCAAGGAGTCCCCAGGGGACACTATGGCTACACCTTC
TRBV28,TRBJ1-5,NA,TRBD1,CATERLDRDNQPQHF,TGTGCCACAGAACGTCTAGACAGGGACAATCAGCCCCAGCATTTT
TRBV6-6,TRBJ2-3,NA,TRBD2,CASRKLAGGGEDTQYF,TGTGCCAGCAGAAAACTAGCGGGAGGGGGGGAAGATACGCAGTATTTT
TRBV5-1,TRBJ2-2,NA,TRBD2,CASSGGLAGGQNTGELFF,TGCGCCAGCAGCGGGGGACTAGCGGGAGGGCAGAACACCGGGGAGCTGTTTTTT
TRBV7-9,TRBJ2-3,NA,TRBD2,CASSLGLAVLTTDTQYF,TGTGCCAGCAGCCTGGGACTAGCGGTCCTGACCACAGATACGCAGTATTTT
TRBV29-1,TRBJ2-7,NA,NA,CSVEDWHGTNYEQYF,TGCAGCGTTGAAGATTGGCACGGGACAAACTACGAGCAGTACTTC
TRBV4-1,TRBJ1-5,NA,NA,CASSQESQGRNQPQHF,TGCGCCAGCAGCCAAGAGAGCCAGGGGCGCAATCAGCCCCAGCATTTT
TRBV7-9,TRBJ2-3,NA,TRBD2,CASSLRGLAGFTQYF,TGTGCCAGCAGCTTAAGAGGACTAGCGGGGTTTACGCAGTATTTT
TRBV4-1,TRBJ2-2,NA,TRBD1,CASSHETGGVTGELFF,TGCGCCAGCAGCCATGAGACAGGGGGCGTAACCGGGGAGCTGTTTTTT
TRBV28,TRBJ1-1,NA,NA,CASSFPGLGAFF,TGTGCCAGCAGTTTCCCGGGTCTGGGAGCTTTCTTT
TRBV28,TRBJ2-3,NA,TRBD1,CASSTNRDRAEDTQYF,TGTGCCAGCAGTACAAACCGGGACAGGGCGGAAGATACGCAGTATTTT
TRBV5-5,TRBJ1-2,NA,TRBD1,CASSQLDRDGYTF,TGTGCCAGCAGCCAACTGGACAGGGATGGCTACACCTTC
TRBV2,TRBJ2-7,few,NA,CASGTYEQYF,TGTGCCAGCGGCACCTACGAGCAGTACTTC
TRBV7-9,TRBJ2-7,NA,NA,CASSYSTDSSYEQYF,TGTGCCAGCAGCTACTCGACGGACAGCTCCTACGAGCAGTACTTC
TRBV5-1,TRBJ1-2,NA,NA,CASSLAQDLRYGYTF,TGCGCCAGCAGCTTGGCTCAGGATCTCCGCTATGGCTACACCTTC
TRBV2,TRBJ2-3,NA,TRBD2,CALRGLAGTDTQYF,TGTGCCCTGAGGGGACTAGCAGGCACAGATACGCAGTATTTT
TRBV3-1/TRBV3-2,TRBJ2-5,NA,TRBD2,CASSPGLAGGSGETQYF,TGTGCCAGCAGCCCCGGACTAGCGGGAGGGTCGGGGGAGACCCAGTACTTC
TRBV10-3,TRBJ2-3,NA,TRBD2,CAKKREGSDTQYF,TGTGCCAAAAAGCGGGAGGGGTCAGATACGCAGTATTTT
TRBV5-1,TRBJ2-2,NA,TRBD2,CASSLGTSGSGELFF,TGCGCCAGCAGCTTGGGGACTAGCGGGAGCGGGGAGCTGTTTTTT
TRBV11-2,TRBJ1-1,once,TRBD1,CASATGYTEAFF,TGTGCCAGTGCGACAGGGTACACTGAAGCTTTCTTT
TRBV6-5,TRBJ2-5,NA,NA,CASSYSAGPGTQYF,TGTGCCAGCAGTTACTCGGCAGGTCCCGGGACCCAGTACTTC
TRBV6-6,TRBJ1-1,NA,NA,CASRRQDFTEAFF,TGTGCCAGCAGGAGACAGGACTTTACTGAAGCTTTCTTT
TRBV6-2/TRBV6-3,TRBJ2-7,NA,NA,CASSFHSTSEQYF,TGTGCCAGCAGTTTCCATTCGACTAGCGAGCAGTACTTC